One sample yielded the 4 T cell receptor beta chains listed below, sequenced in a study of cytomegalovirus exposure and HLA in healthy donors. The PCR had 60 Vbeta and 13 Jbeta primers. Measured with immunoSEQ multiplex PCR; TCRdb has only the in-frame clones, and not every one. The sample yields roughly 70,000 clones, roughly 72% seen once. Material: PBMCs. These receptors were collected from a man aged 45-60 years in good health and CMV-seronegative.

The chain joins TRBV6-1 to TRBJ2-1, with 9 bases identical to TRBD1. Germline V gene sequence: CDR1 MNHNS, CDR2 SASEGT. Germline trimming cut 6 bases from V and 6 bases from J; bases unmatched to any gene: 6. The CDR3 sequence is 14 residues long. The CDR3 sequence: CASRGDRETNEQFF. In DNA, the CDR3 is TGTGCCAGCAGGGGGGACAGGGAGACCAATGAGCAGTTCTTC.

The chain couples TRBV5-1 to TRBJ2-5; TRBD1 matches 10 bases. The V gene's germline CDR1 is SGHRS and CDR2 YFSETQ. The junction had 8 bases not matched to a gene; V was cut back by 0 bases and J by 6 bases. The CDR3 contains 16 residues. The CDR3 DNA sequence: TGCGCCAGCAGCTTGGCCACCGGGACAGGGGTAAAGACCCAGTACTTC. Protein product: CASSLATGTGVKTQYF.

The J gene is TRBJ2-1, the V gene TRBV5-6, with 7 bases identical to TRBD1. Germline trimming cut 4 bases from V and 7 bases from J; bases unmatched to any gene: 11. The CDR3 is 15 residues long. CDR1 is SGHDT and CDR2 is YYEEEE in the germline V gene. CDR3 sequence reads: CASSRNRGPFNEQFF. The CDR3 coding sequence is TGTGCCAGCAGCAGGAACAGGGGCCCTTTTAATGAGCAGTTCTTC.

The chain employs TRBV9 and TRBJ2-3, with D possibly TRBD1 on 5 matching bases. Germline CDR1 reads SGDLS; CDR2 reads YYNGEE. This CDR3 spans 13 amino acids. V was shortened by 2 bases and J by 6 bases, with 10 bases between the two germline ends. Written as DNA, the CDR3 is TGTGCCAGCAGCGTTACAGGATTTGATACGCAGTATTTT. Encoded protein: CASSVTGFDTQYF.